This entry features one T cell receptor (beta chain) sequence. Its cognate antigen is unknown. TCRdb keeps only in-frame clones here, not all; method: immunoSEQ multiplex PCR. The repertoire holds 110,000 or so clones, with roughly 89% as singletons. Germline values: CDR1 SGDLS, CDR2 YYNGEE. The trim removed 3 bases at V and 4 bases at J, leaving 3 bases unmatched. The CDR3 has 16 amino acids. This specimen comes from a study of T cell responses to AZD1222 COVID-19 vaccine. General study findings and limits: Repertoires were sampled only after the peak T cell response.

The chain couples TRBV9 to TRBJ1-6; TRBD1 aligns across 11 bases. Here the sequenced sample was peripheral blood, taken on day 0 of AZD1222 vaccination. The source of this sequence is an adult in good health. The CDR3 loop reads CASSEWDRGYNSPLHF. CDR3 coding DNA: TGTGCCAGCAGCGAATGGGACAGGGGGTATAATTCACCCCTCCACTTT.